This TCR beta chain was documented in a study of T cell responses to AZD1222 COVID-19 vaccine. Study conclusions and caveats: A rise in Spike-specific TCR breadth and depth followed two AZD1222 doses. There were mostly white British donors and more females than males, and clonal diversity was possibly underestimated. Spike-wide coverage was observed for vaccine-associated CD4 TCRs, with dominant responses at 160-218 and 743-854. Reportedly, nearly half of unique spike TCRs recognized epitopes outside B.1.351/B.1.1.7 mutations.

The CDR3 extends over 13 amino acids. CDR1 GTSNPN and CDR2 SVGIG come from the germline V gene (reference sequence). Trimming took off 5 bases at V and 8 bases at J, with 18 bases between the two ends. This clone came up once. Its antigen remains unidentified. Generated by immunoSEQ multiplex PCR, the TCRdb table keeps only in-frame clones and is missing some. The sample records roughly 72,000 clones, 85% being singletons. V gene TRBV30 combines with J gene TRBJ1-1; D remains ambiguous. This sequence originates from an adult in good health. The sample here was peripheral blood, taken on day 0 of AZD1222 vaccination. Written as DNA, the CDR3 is TGTGCCTGGTGTACCGGGCCCCATATGGAAGCTTTCTTT. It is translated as CAWCTGPHMEAFF.